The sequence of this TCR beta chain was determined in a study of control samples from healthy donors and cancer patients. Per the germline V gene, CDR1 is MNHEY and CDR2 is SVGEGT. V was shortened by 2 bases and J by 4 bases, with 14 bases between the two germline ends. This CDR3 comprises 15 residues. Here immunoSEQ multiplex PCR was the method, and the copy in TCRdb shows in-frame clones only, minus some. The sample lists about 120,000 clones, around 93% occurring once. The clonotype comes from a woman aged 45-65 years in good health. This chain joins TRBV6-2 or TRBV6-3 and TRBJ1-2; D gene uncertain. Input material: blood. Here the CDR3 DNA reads TGTGCCAGCAGTTACCCCGCACATTCCCTCTATGGCTACACCTTC. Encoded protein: CASSYPAHSLYGYTF.